The 22 T cell receptor beta chains below were found in one sample sequenced in a study of cytomegalovirus exposure and HLA in healthy donors. PCR involved 60 Vbeta and 13 Jbeta primers. Profiled with immunoSEQ multiplex PCR; TCRdb holds only in-frame clones, not every one. This sample has about 64,000 clones, with around four fifths found just once. The sequenced sample consisted of PBMCs. The receptors originated from a male donor in good health and CMV-seropositive.

CDR3 protein: CASSLLRDRGNEQFF. The DNA for the CDR3 is TGTGCCAGCAGTCTCCTCCGGGACAGAGGAAATGAGCAGTTCTTC. The chain recombines TRBV6-5 with TRBJ2-1, with 7 bases aligning to TRBD1. There are 15 residues in the CDR3. Germline V gene data show CDR1 as MNHEY and CDR2 as SVGAGI. With 5 bases clipped from V and 7 bases from J, the junction kept 11 bases outside the gene matches.

The rearrangement links TRBV29-1 to TRBJ1-1, with 7 bases aligning to TRBD1. Germline V lookup: CDR1 SQVTM, CDR2 ANQGSEA. The J segment lost 5 bases and the V segment lost 6 bases, leaving 12 bases of the junction unmatched. The CDR3 length is 14 residues. DNA of the CDR3: TGCAGCGTAAGGCCGACAGGGAGAAAGACTGAAGCTTTCTTT. Its translation: CSVRPTGRKTEAFF.

The rearrangement uses TRBV7-9 and TRBJ1-5, with TRBD1 as a possible D gene (5 bases). Germline V gene lookup returns CDR1 SEHNR and CDR2 FQNEAQ (reference sequence). Trimming pared 1 base from V and 5 bases from J, leaving 15 bases between. This CDR3 is built from 16 residues. CDR3 bases: TGTGCCAGCAGCTTAGTAGGGTTAGGAGGGGATCAGCCCCAGCATTTT. As protein: CASSLVGLGGDQPQHF.

As DNA, the CDR3 is TGTGCCAGCAGTCCAGGACAGGGGGCCAAAAACATTCAGTACTTC. Translation gives CASSPGQGAKNIQYF. The chain recombines TRBV7-9 with TRBJ2-4, with TRBD1 identical over 9 bases. This CDR3 has 15 amino acids. V trimming: 6 bases; J trimming: 1 base; junction bases outside the gene matches: 4. Germline values: CDR1 SEHNR, CDR2 FQNEAQ (reference sequence).

The chain couples TRBV7-6 to TRBJ2-5; 8 nucleotides agree with TRBD2. Germline V gene data show CDR1 as SGHVS and CDR2 as FNYEAQ. The CDR3 runs 14 residues. V dropped 7 bases and J dropped 6; count of bases not matched to a gene: 10. The CDR3 sequence is CASTSGLAHKTQYF. CDR3 coding DNA: TGTGCCAGCACCTCCGGACTAGCTCACAAGACCCAGTACTTC.

This rearrangement joins TRBV11-2 to TRBJ1-4; possible D gene TRBD1, 6 bases. In germline, CDR1 is SGHAT, CDR2 FQNNGV. V lost 5 bases, J lost 3 bases, and 13 bases lay in between. This CDR3 has 15 amino acids. The CDR3 region is CASSQNPGANEKLFF. The CDR3 bases are TGTGCCAGCAGCCAAAACCCAGGGGCTAATGAAAAACTGTTTTTT. The variable domain in full, completed from reference TRBV11-2 and TRBJ1-4, reads EAGVAQSPRYKIIEKRQSVAFWCNPISGHATLYWYQQILGQGPKLLIQFQNNGVVDDSQLPKDRFSAERLKGVDSTLKIQPAKLEDSAVYLCASSQNPGANEKLFFGSGTQLSVL.

V is TRBV27 and J is TRBJ2-7; 7 bases agree with TRBD2. The CDR3 covers 15 residues. The trim removed 10 bases at V and 2 bases at J, leaving 14 bases unmatched. In germline, CDR1 is MNHEY, CDR2 SMNVEV (reference sequence). The CDR3 here is CATAAMRSGAYEQYF. The CDR3 nucleotides read TGTGCCACCGCTGCTATGCGGAGCGGGGCCTACGAGCAGTACTTC.

J is TRBJ1-6 and V is TRBV6-5; 8 bases are shared with TRBD1. CDR1 is MNHEY, CDR2 SVGAGI, per germline. With 6 bases clipped from V and 14 bases from J, the junction kept 9 bases outside the gene matches. The CDR3 has 13 residues. This CDR3 reads CASRKTGAWALHF. CDR3 in DNA: TGTGCCAGCAGGAAGACAGGGGCGTGGGCCCTCCACTTT.

The V call is TRBV11-2, the J call TRBJ1-1, with a tentative D call TRBD1 (5 bases). With 3 bases removed from V and 4 bases from J, the gap between germline ends came to 9 bases. CDR3 length: 13 residues. Germline CDR1 and CDR2: SGHAT and FQNNGV. The CDR3 DNA follows: TGTGCCAGCAGCTTCAGGGTGGCCACTGAAGCTTTCTTT. Its translation: CASSFRVATEAFF.

This clone was counted once. This chain connects TRBV27 to TRBJ2-7, with 8 bases fitting TRBD1. Germline CDR1 and CDR2: MNHEY and SMNVEV (reference sequence). The length of the CDR3 is 13 residues. V dropped 4 bases and J dropped 7; count of bases not matched to a gene: 6. The CDR3 region is CASSSPRDREQYF. Written as DNA, the CDR3 is TGTGCCAGCAGTTCCCCCCGGGACAGGGAGCAGTACTTC.

In its sample, this clone was seen a few times. This chain links TRBV5-1 with TRBJ2-3; 11 nucleotides agree with TRBD2. Germline lookup yields CDR1 SGHRS and CDR2 YFSETQ. The length of the CDR3 is 17 residues. V lost 0 bases to trimming and J lost 1 base; unmatched junction nucleotides: 4. The CDR3 here is CASSLATSGGGTDTQYF. For the CDR3, the DNA is TGCGCCAGCAGCTTGGCAACTAGCGGGGGTGGCACAGATACGCAGTATTTT.

Only one count was recorded for this clone. The chain is built from TRBV28 and TRBJ2-7; no clear D. Trimming removed 2 bases at V and 1 base at J, with 3 bases between. CDR1 is MDHEN and CDR2 is SYDVKM in the germline V gene. CDR3 length equals 12 residues. This CDR3 reads CASSLESYEQYF. DNA for the CDR3: TGTGCCAGCAGTTTAGAGTCCTACGAGCAGTACTTC.

A word on this clone: The sample carries other DNA sequences with the same CDR3. The chain employs TRBV25-1 and TRBJ1-1, with D maybe TRBD1 (5 bases). CDR1 is MGHDK and CDR2 is SYGVNS in the germline V gene. The CDR3 extends over 14 amino acids. The ends were cut back, 2 bases at V and 1 base at J, with 8 bases in the middle. The CDR3 loop reads CASSEPDRNTEAFF. The CDR3 nucleotides read TGTGCCAGCAGTGAACCCGACAGGAACACTGAAGCTTTCTTT. Looking up the rest from reference TRBV25-1 and TRBJ1-1 gives the full variable domain: EADIYQTPRYLVIGTGKKITLECSQTMGHDKMYWYQQDPGMELHLIHYSYGVNSTEKGDLSSESTVSRIRTEHFPLTLESARPSHTSQYLCASSEPDRNTEAFFGQGTRLTVV.

The V gene is TRBV27, the J gene TRBJ1-1, with 8 bases identical to TRBD1. The J segment lost 3 bases and the V segment lost 1 base, leaving 10 bases of the junction unmatched. CDR1 is MNHEY and CDR2 is SMNVEV in the germline V gene (reference sequence). The CDR3 has 17 residues. Here the CDR3 reads CASSLFGQGKRDTEAFF. CDR3 nucleotide sequence: TGTGCCAGCAGTTTATTTGGACAGGGCAAAAGGGACACTGAAGCTTTCTTT.

The V and J genes are TRBV11-3 and TRBJ1-1; 8 bases line up with TRBD1. This CDR3 has 15 amino acids. CDR1 and CDR2 (germline): SGHNT, YENEEA. The trim removed 5 bases at V and 1 base at J, leaving 6 bases unmatched. The CDR3 coding sequence is TGTGCCAGCAGCCCCGCCGGGACAGGGAACACTGAAGCTTTCTTT. Its translation is CASSPAGTGNTEAFF.

This clone occurred once. The V call is TRBV29-1, the J call TRBJ2-3; 8 bases agree with TRBD1. The V and J ends lost 2 bases and 2 bases, in that order; junction bases with no gene match: 0. Germline V gives CDR1 SQVTM, CDR2 ANQGSEA. The CDR3 is made up of 13 amino acids. CDR3 amino acids: CSVEQGATDTQYF. The CDR3 DNA is TGCAGCGTTGAACAGGGGGCCACAGATACGCAGTATTTT.

The J gene is TRBJ2-2, the V gene TRBV28; 10 bases match TRBD1. Germline assignment: CDR1 MDHEN and CDR2 SYDVKM. The CDR3 contains 15 residues. V shed 5 bases and J 6 bases; nucleotides not matched to a gene: 6. Here the CDR3 reads CASSDRDRGAGELFF. As DNA, the CDR3 is TGTGCCAGCAGTGATCGGGACAGGGGAGCCGGGGAGCTGTTTTTT.

The chain links TRBV5-1 to TRBJ1-2; D is ambiguous. The germline gives CDR1 SGHRS, CDR2 YFSETQ. The CDR3 is 12 amino acids. V was shortened by 3 bases and J by 9 bases, with 12 bases between the two germline ends. DNA for the CDR3: TGCGCCAGCAGCTCGACGGCGGGCAGCTACACCTTC. It specifies CASSSTAGSYTF.

The CDR3 DNA reads TGTGCCAGCAGACAGGGCGATTATGGCTACACCTTC. Encoded protein: CASRQGDYGYTF. The chain combines TRBV28 with TRBJ1-2, with a tentative D call TRBD1 (6 bases). V was cut by 6 bases and J by 5 bases, with 10 bases left in between. The CDR3 totals 12 residues. Per germline, CDR1 MDHEN and CDR2 SYDVKM.

The chain uses TRBV6-1 and TRBJ1-6; TRBD1 is a possible D gene (6 bases). Germline values: CDR1 MNHNS, CDR2 SASEGT. The CDR3 extends over 15 amino acids. Trimming took 2 bases from V and 10 from J, leaving 15 bases between them. The CDR3 nucleotides are TGTGCCAGCAGTGAAACCACAGGGTCTATATCACCCCTCCACTTT. It codes for CASSETTGSISPLHF.

The chain recombines TRBV5-6 with TRBJ2-2; no reliable D call. Germline values: CDR1 SGHDT, CDR2 YYEEEE. The CDR3 spans 13 residues. V was trimmed by 5 bases and J by 5 bases, leaving 10 bases between them. This CDR3 reads CASSSVTTGELFF. CDR3 DNA sequence: TGTGCCAGCAGTTCTGTTACAACCGGGGAGCTGTTTTTT. Full variable domain (rest looked up from reference TRBV5-6 and TRBJ2-2): DAGVTQSPTHLIKTRGQQVTLRCSPKSGHDTVSWYQQALGQGPQFIFQYYEEEERQRGNFPDRFSGHQFPNYSSELNVNALLLGDSALYLCASSSVTTGELFFGEGSRLTVL.

The sample holds a few counts of this clone. This sequence joins TRBV4-3 and TRBJ1-1, with unresolved D. Trimming pared 3 bases from V and 5 bases from J, leaving 10 bases between. Germline CDR1 is LGHNA and CDR2 is YSLEER. The CDR3 is 13 amino acids. CDR3 DNA sequence: TGCGCCAGCAGCCAGGGGTGGAGGACTGAAGCTTTCTTT. It codes for CASSQGWRTEAFF.